These 4 T cell receptor beta chains came from one sample sequenced in a study of human T cells and chemical hapten exposure. MiXCR, run by TCRdb on the RACE reads, gives a single entry per CDR3 protein. This table holds about 120,000 distinct CDR3 sequences, around an eighth found once. As to time point: pre-sensitization, week 0. Documented treatment: therapeutic diphenylcyclopropenone sensitization with weekly scalp DPC. Material: whole blood, obtained in connection with sensitization to the hapten diphenylcyclopropenone (DPC). Source of these receptors: a woman aged 18-35 years with alopecia areata. Some clones in this sample may be carry-over from other donors' samples.

The table lists this clonotype with a few counts. V usage is TRBV7-6 and J usage is TRBJ1-6; TRBD1 matches at 9 bases. The CDR3 spans 14 residues. The germline V gene has CDR1 SGHVS and CDR2 FNYEAQ. J lost 8 bases, V lost 5 bases, and 4 bases had no gene match. CDR3 sequence (DNA): TGTGCCAGCAGCCAGGGACAGGGTCATTCACCCCTCCACTTT. The encoded protein is CASSQGQGHSPLHF.

V gene TRBV6-6 combines with J gene TRBJ2-6; D is unclear. The germline V gene has CDR1 MNHNY and CDR2 SVGAGI (reference sequence). This CDR3 is 12 amino acids long. V lost 0 bases and J 10 bases, leaving 4 bases between the germline ends. CDR3 nucleotide sequence: TGTGCCAGCAGTTACTCCGAAAACGTCCTGACTTTC. Protein sequence: CASSYSENVLTF.

This sequence joins TRBV25-1 and TRBJ2-2, with a tentative D call TRBD1 (6 bases). CDR1 is MGHDK and CDR2 is SYGVNS in the germline V gene. Trimming cost V 5 bases and J 6 bases, with 16 bases left between them. This CDR3 contains 15 residues. The CDR3 bases are TGTGCCAGCAGTCCAGGGGCTTCCATGGCCGGGGAGCTGTTTTTT. Protein sequence: CASSPGASMAGELFF.

This clonotype was counted a few times. In nucleotides, the CDR3 is TGTGCCAGCAGTTCGACAGGGTACTATGGCTACACCTTC. It specifies CASSSTGYYGYTF. The rearrangement links TRBV28 to TRBJ1-2, with 7 bases lining up with TRBD1. The CDR3 runs 13 residues. Germline CDR1 is MDHEN and CDR2 is SYDVKM. With 4 bases clipped from V and 3 bases from J, the junction kept 2 bases outside the gene matches.